These T cell receptor beta chains were read from a single sample in a study of cytomegalovirus exposure and HLA in healthy donors. The assay was immunoSEQ multiplex PCR, and TCRdb's table has in-frame clones only and misses some. The table includes roughly 150,000 clones, just under 75% detected once. The sequenced sample was PBMCs. The receptors were gathered from a woman between 18 and 29 years old in good health and CMV-seronegative. CDR3s leave out the opening cysteine and the closing phenylalanine or tryptophan. The order of the fields is V gene, clone size, CDR3 protein. Clone size is not always given. Where it is, it says once, few, many or a class for expanded clones.

TRBV7-9 - SSSLGWPSGSDNEQF
TRBV27 once ASSTRRISLGTGRSDEQF
TRBV7-9 - SSSSPHDGEKNIQY
TRBV5-1 - ASRGAFVNTEAF
TRBV14 once ASSTGTSAHLGY
TRBV5-6 - ASSWDRAGGYT
TRBV7-2 - ASSPTGGAYNEQF
TRBV5-5 - ASSATVWGATNEKLF
TRBV4-1 - ASSPIPGQRENTEAF
TRBV5-8 - ASSPVVRQPQH
TRBV7-2 - ASSPRSNQPQH
TRBV27 once ASSLNARGYNSPLH
TRBV30 - AQTSGRSNEQF
TRBV11-2 - ASTILSDRGVWASEAF
TRBV6-5 - ASSPDGTGLWKLF
TRBV5-4 - ASSFRTGEGYGYT
TRBV9 - ASSTGEGEAF
TRBV5-1 - ASSPDSYTEAF
TRBV6-1 - ASTITGPGTEAF
TRBV5-1 - ASSRTGDSYEQY
TRBV5-4 - ASSLDSADWNEQF
TRBV6-5 - ASSYSRSEPTGTQY